Listed below are T cell receptor beta chains from one sample, sequenced in a study of cytomegalovirus exposure and HLA in healthy donors. Produced via immunoSEQ multiplex PCR; TCRdb's table is partial and in-frame only. The table lists about 150,000 clones, 70% to 80% of them singletons, with roughly 7.7% in the top ten. Sequenced sample: PBMCs. The origin of the receptors is a man in his thirties or forties in good health and CMV-seropositive. Each CDR3 is given with its conserved first and last residue. A D gene is named only where the DNA matches it firmly. The size entry is marked missing in some rows and otherwise reads once, few, many or a size class.

CDR3 protein | V gene | D gene | clone size | J gene
CASTTRVAGAPYNEQFF | TRBV19 | TRBD2 | . | TRBJ2-1
CASSELAGGYHEQFF | TRBV18 | TRBD2 | . | TRBJ2-1
CATSRERRGNEQFF | TRBV15 | . | . | TRBJ2-1
CAWSSDRGYEQYF | TRBV30 | TRBD1 | . | .
CASSDPRSAGETQYF | TRBV25-1 | . | few | TRBJ2-5
CTSRGAGVNQPQHF | TRBV1 | . | . | TRBJ1-5
CASSQDLQGGQHLLQPQHF | TRBV4-1 | TRBD1 | . | TRBJ1-5
CSVDRTGSYGYTF | TRBV29-1 | TRBD1 | . | TRBJ1-2
CASSLQGVTEAFF | TRBV19 | TRBD1 | . | TRBJ1-1
CASSLNPRGYEQYF | TRBV5-1 | . | . | TRBJ2-7